This T cell receptor (beta chain) is from a study of control samples from healthy donors and cancer patients. Profiling relied on immunoSEQ multiplex PCR, and the TCRdb table lists in-frame clones only, not all of them. The sample yields about 130,000 clones, approximately 92% seen once. Germline CDR1 and CDR2: SGDLS and YYNGEE. There are 15 residues in the CDR3. Trimming pared 4 bases from V and 5 bases from J, leaving 18 bases between. The source of this sequence is a young man in good health. V gene TRBV9 combines with J gene TRBJ1-1; no definite D call. The sample consisted of blood. This CDR3 reads CASSPKGFLGTEAFF. CDR3 bases: TGTGCCAGCAGCCCGAAGGGTTTTTTGGGAACTGAAGCTTTCTTT.